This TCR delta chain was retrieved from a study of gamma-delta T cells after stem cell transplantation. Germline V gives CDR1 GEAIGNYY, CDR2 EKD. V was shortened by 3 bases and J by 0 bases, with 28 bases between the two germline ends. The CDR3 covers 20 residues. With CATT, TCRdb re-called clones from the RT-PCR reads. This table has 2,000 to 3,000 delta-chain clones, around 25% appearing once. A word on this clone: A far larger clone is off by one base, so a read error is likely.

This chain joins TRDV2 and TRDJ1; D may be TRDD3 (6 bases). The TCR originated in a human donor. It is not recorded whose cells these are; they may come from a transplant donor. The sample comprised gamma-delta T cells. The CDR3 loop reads CACDARIPRTGYFYTDKLIF. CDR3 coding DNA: TGTGCCTGTGACGCCCGTATTCCCCGTACTGGGTACTTTTACACCGATAAACTCATCTTT.